Included here is one T cell receptor beta chain sequence, with context. The data were obtained in a study of blood T cell repertoires in COVID-19. Looking at the study overall: COVID-19 samples collected from the United States, Italy and Spain covered acute and convalescent phases.

V was shortened by 6 bases and J by 5 bases, with 10 bases between the two germline ends. The germline gives CDR1 MNHEY, CDR2 SVGAGI. CDR3 size: 12 residues. Per the original data handling: The assay estimated nucleated cells by amplifying reference gene primers. The assay was immunoSEQ multiplex PCR, and TCRdb's table has in-frame clones only and misses some. V and J calls and clone size are given by that table; D and trimming were obtained from the DNA. Here the sample spans 63,000 or so clones, about 86% being singletons. V and J are TRBV6-5 and TRBJ1-2; D not resolved. The sequence derives from a human donor in a cohort sampled during active COVID-19. Source material: peripheral blood. The CDR3 region has the DNA TGTGCCAGCAGCATCGGGGTTTATGGCTACACCTTC. Amino acid sequence: CASSIGVYGYTF.